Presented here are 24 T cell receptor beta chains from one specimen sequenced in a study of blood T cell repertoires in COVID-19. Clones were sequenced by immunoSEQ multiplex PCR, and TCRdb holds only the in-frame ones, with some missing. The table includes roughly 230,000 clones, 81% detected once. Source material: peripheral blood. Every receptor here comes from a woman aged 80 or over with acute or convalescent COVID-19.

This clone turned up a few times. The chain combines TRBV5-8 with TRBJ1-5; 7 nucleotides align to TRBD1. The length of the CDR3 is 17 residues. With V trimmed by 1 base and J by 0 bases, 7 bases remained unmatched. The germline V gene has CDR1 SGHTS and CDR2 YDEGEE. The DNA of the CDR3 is TGTGCCAGCAGCTTGAACAGGGGAGGTAATAGCAATCAGCCCCAGCATTTT. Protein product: CASSLNRGGNSNQPQHF. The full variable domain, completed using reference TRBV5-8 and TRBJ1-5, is EAGVTQSPTHLIKTRGQQATLRCSPISGHTSVYWYQQALGLGLQFLLWYDEGEERNRGNFPPRFSGRQFPNYSSELNVNALELEDSALYLCASSLNRGGNSNQPQHFGDGTRLSIL.

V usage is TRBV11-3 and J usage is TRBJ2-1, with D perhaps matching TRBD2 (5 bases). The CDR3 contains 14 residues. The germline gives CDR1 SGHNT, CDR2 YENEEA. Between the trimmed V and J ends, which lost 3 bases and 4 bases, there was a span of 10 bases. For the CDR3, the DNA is TGTGCCAGCAGCTTCGGACTCTTTTACAATGAGCAGTTCTTC. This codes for CASSFGLFYNEQFF. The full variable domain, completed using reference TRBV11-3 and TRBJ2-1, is EAGVVQSPRYKIIEKKQPVAFWCNPISGHNTLYWYLQNLGQGPELLIRYENEEAVDDSQLPKDRFSAERLKGVDSTLKIQPAELGDSAVYLCASSFGLFYNEQFFGPGTRLTVL.

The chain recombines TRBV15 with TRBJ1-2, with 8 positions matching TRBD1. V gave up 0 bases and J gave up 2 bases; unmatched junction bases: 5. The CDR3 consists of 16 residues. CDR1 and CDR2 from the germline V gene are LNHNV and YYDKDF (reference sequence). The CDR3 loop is CATSRDRTGSNYGYTF. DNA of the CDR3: TGTGCCACCAGCAGAGACCGGACAGGGTCCAACTATGGCTACACCTTC.

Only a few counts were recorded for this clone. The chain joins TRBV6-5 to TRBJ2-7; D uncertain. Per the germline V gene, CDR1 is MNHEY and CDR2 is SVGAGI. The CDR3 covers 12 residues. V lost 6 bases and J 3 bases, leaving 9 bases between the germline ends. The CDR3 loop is CASRRQFYEQYF. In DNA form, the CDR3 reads TGTGCCAGCAGAAGACAATTCTACGAGCAGTACTTC.

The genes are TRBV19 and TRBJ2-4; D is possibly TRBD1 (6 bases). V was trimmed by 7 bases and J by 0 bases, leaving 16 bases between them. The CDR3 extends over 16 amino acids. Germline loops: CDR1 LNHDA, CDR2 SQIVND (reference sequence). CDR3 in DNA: TGTGCCAGTACCCAAGGGACATATCTAGCCAAAAACATTCAGTACTTC. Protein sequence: CASTQGTYLAKNIQYF.

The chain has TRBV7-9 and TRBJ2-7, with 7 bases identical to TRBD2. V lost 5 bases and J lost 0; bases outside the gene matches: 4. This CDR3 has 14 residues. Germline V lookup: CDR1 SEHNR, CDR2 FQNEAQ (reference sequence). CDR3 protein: CASSLSGTSYEQYF. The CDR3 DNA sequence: TGTGCCAGCAGCCTAAGCGGGACCTCCTACGAGCAGTACTTC.

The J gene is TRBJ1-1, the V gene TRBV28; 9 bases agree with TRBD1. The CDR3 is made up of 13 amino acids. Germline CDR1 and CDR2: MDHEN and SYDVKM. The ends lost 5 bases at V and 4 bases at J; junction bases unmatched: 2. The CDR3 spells CASSRTGVTEAFF. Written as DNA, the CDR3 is TGTGCCAGCAGTCGGACAGGGGTCACTGAAGCTTTCTTT.

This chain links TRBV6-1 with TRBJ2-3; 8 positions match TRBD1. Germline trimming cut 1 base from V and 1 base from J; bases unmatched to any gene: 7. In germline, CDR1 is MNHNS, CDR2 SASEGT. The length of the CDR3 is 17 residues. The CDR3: CASSEVWQGARTDTQYF. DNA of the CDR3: TGTGCCAGCAGTGAAGTGTGGCAGGGGGCCCGCACAGATACGCAGTATTTT.

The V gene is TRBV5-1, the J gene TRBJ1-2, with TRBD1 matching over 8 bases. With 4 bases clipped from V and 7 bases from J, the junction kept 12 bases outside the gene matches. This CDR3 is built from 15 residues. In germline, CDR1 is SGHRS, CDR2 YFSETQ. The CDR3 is CASSPTRTGLTGYTF. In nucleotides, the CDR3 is TGCGCCAGCAGCCCCACCCGGACAGGGCTGACTGGCTACACCTTC.

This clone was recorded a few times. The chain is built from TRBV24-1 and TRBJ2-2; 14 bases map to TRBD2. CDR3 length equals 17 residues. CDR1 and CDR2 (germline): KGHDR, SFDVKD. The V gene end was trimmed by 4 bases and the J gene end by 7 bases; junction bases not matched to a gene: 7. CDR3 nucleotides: TGTGCCACCAGTGAGGGGGGACTAGCGGGAGATGTCGGGGAGCTGTTTTTT. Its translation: CATSEGGLAGDVGELFF.

The CDR3 nucleotides read TGTGCCAGCAGTCGGAATTTAGGGGATGAAAAACTGTTTTTT. Translation gives CASSRNLGDEKLFF. V is TRBV6-1 and J is TRBJ1-4; D is possibly TRBD1 (5 bases). V was shortened by 5 bases and J by 6 bases, with 13 bases between the two germline ends. CDR1 and CDR2 from the germline V gene are MNHNS and SASEGT. The CDR3 covers 14 residues.

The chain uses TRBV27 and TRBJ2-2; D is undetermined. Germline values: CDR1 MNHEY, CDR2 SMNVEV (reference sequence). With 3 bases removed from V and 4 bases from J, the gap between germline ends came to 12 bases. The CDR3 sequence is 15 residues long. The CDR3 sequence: CASSLGSELTGELFF. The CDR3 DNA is TGTGCCAGCAGTTTGGGCTCAGAGCTCACCGGGGAGCTGTTTTTT.

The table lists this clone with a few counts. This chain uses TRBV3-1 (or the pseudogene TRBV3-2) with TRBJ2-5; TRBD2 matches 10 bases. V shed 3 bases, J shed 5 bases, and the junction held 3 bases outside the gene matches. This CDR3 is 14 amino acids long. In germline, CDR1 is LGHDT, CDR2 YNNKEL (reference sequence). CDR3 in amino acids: CASSHYSGGETQYF. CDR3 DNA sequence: TGTGCCAGCAGCCACTATAGCGGGGGGGAGACCCAGTACTTC.

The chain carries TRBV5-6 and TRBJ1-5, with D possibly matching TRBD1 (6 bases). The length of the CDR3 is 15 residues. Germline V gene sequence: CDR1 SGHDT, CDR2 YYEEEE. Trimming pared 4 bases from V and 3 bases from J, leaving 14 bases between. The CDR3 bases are TGTGCCAGCAGCACCCGGACAGTCATCAATCAGCCCCAGCATTTT. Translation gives CASSTRTVINQPQHF. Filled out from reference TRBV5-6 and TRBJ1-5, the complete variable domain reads DAGVTQSPTHLIKTRGQQVTLRCSPKSGHDTVSWYQQALGQGPQFIFQYYEEEERQRGNFPDRFSGHQFPNYSSELNVNALLLGDSALYLCASSTRTVINQPQHFGDGTRLSIL.

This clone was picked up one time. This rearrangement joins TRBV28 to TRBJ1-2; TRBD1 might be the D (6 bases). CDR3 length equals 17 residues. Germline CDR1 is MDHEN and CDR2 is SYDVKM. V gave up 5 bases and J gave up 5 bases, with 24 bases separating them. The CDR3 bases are TGTGCCAGCAGTAGCCCCAACCTCAGGGGTGTATGGTATGGCTACACCTTC. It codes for CASSSPNLRGVWYGYTF.

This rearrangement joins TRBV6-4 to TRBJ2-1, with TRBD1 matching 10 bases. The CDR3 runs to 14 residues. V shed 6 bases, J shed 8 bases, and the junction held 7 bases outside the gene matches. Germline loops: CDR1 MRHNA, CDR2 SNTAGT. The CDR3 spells CASSRGQGYDEQFF. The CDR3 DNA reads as TGTGCCAGCAGCCGGGGACAGGGGTATGATGAGCAGTTCTTC.

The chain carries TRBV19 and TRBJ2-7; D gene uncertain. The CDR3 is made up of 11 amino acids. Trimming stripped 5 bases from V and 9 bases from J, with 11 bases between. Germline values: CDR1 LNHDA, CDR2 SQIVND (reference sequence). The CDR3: CASSSPVAQYF. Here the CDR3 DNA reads TGTGCCAGTAGTTCTCCGGTAGCGCAGTACTTC.

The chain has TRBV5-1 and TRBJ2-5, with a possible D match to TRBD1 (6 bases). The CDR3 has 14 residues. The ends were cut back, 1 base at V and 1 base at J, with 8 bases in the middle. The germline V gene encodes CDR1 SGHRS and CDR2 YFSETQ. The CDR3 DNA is TGCGCCAGCAGCTTGCAACAGGGCCAAGAGACCCAGTACTTC. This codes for CASSLQQGQETQYF. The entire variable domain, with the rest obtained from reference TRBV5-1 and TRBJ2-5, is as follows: KAGVTQTPRYLIKTRGQQVTLSCSPISGHRSVSWYQQTPGQGLQFLFEYFSETQRNKGNFPGRFSGRQFSNSRSEMNVSTLELGDSALYLCASSLQQGQETQYFGPGTRLLVL.

The DNA for the CDR3 is TGCGCCAGCAGCTTGGTATTAGGGGGCCGGGAGCAGTATTTT. This codes for CASSLVLGGREQYF. The J gene is TRBJ2-3, the V gene TRBV5-1, with 7 positions matching TRBD1. Germline V gives CDR1 SGHRS, CDR2 YFSETQ. V lost 0 bases and J lost 11; bases outside the gene matches: 9. This CDR3 region has 14 residues.

CDR3 sequence: CASSWPPNTDTQYF. CDR3 coding DNA: TGTGCCAGCAGTTGGCCGCCAAACACAGATACGCAGTATTTT. The rearrangement joins TRBV11-2 to TRBJ2-3; no definite D call. V was clipped by 6 bases and J by 2 bases, with 12 bases between them. Germline-derived CDR1 and CDR2 are SGHAT and FQNNGV. CDR3 length: 14 amino acids.

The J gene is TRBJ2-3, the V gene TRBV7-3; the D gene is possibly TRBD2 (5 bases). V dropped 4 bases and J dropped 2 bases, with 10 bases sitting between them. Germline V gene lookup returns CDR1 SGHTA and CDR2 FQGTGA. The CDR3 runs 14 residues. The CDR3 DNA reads TGTGCCAGCAGCTCAGCGGTCGTCACAGATACGCAGTATTTT. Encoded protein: CASSSAVVTDTQYF.

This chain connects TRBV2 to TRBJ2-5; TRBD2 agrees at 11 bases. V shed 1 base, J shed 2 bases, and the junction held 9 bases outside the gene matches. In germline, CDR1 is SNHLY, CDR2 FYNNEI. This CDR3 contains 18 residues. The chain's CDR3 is CASSEVGSGGAQQETQYF. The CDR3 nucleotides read TGTGCCAGCAGTGAAGTTGGTAGCGGGGGGGCGCAGCAAGAGACCCAGTACTTC.

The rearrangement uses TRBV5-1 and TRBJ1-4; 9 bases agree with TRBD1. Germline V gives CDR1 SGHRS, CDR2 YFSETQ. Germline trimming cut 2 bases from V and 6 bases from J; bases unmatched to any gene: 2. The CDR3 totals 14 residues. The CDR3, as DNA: TGCGCCAGCAGCTTACAGGGGGCGGATGAAAAACTGTTTTTT. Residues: CASSLQGADEKLFF.

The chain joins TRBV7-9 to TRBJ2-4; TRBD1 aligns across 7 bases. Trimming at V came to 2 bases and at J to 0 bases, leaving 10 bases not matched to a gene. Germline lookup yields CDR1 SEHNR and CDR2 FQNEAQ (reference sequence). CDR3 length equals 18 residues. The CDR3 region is CASSLYARQGLAKNIQYF. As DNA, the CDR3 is TGTGCCAGCAGCTTATACGCGAGACAGGGCCTAGCCAAAAACATTCAGTACTTC.